A selection of T cell receptor beta chains follows, all from one sample in a study of blood T cells in healthy people across ages. TCRdb analysed the 5' RACE reads with MiXCR anew, one entry per CDR3 protein. The sample yields fewer than 600,000 distinct CDR3 sequences, roughly a quarter seen once. This sample was shared with a second study, whose subject was T cells of mothers and their children.

Sequencing was done on a sample of blood. The receptors here all came from a boy younger than 10 in good health. Both conserved end residues are part of each CDR3. Fields, in order: V gene, J gene, clone size, D gene, CDR3 DNA, CDR3 protein. D genes are given only for firm matches. Some rows have no size entry. The others give once, few or many, or a class for an expanded clone.

v_call: TRBV12-5
j_call: TRBJ1-5
clone_size: few
d_call: -
cdr3_nt: TGTGCTAGTGGTACGAGGGGAAACCAGCCCCAGCATTTT
cdr3_aa: CASGTRGNQPQHF

v_call: TRBV13
j_call: TRBJ2-5
clone_size: -
d_call: TRBD1
cdr3_nt: TGTGCCAGCAGCCCCGGACAGGAAGCGGTGGAGCAGTACTTC
cdr3_aa: CASSPGQEAVEQYF

v_call: TRBV5-1
j_call: TRBJ2-1
clone_size: once
d_call: TRBD2
cdr3_nt: TGCGCCAGCAGCTTCGCCGGGACTAGCGGGGGGGCAGGTCTAAGCCCTGAGCAGTTCTTC
cdr3_aa: CASSFAGTSGGAGLSPEQFF

v_call: TRBV12-5
j_call: TRBJ1-1
clone_size: -
d_call: TRBD1
cdr3_nt: TGTGCTAGTGGTTCTTCCGGGACAGGGACCCAAGCTTTCTTT
cdr3_aa: CASGSSGTGTQAFF

v_call: TRBV6-5
j_call: TRBJ1-2
clone_size: -
d_call: -
cdr3_nt: TGTGCCAGCACCACGGACCTATCTAACTATGGCTACACCTTC
cdr3_aa: CASTTDLSNYGYTF

v_call: TRBV20-1
j_call: TRBJ2-7
clone_size: -
d_call: -
cdr3_nt: TGCAGTGCTAATCCCAGGGTTAGTTACGAGCAGTACTTC
cdr3_aa: CSANPRVSYEQYF

v_call: TRBV2
j_call: TRBJ2-1
clone_size: -
d_call: TRBD1
cdr3_nt: TGTGCCAGCAGCAAAAGGGACAGGGTGGGAGATGAGCAGTTCTTC
cdr3_aa: CASSKRDRVGDEQFF

v_call: TRBV29-1
j_call: TRBJ1-1
clone_size: few
d_call: -
cdr3_nt: TGCAGCGTTGAAGGGCAGGGAGGGACTGAAGCTTTCTTT
cdr3_aa: CSVEGQGGTEAFF

v_call: TRBV5-1
j_call: TRBJ1-2
clone_size: few
d_call: -
cdr3_nt: TGCGCCAGCAGCTTGGAGCTGACAGCCCTCGGCTACACCTTC
cdr3_aa: CASSLELTALGYTF

v_call: TRBV6-5
j_call: TRBJ2-3
clone_size: -
d_call: TRBD1
cdr3_nt: TGTGCCAGCAGAATACAGGGGGCAGATACGCAGTATTTT
cdr3_aa: CASRIQGADTQYF

v_call: TRBV20-1
j_call: TRBJ2-5
clone_size: few
d_call: TRBD2
cdr3_nt: TGCAGTGCTAGATTAGCGGGGGGCCTCCTCCTCCAAGAGACCCAGTACTTC
cdr3_aa: CSARLAGGLLLQETQYF

v_call: TRBV10-3
j_call: TRBJ2-3
clone_size: few
d_call: -
cdr3_nt: TGTGCCATCAGGGCAGGGTATAGGGCAGATACGCAGTATTTT
cdr3_aa: CAIRAGYRADTQYF

v_call: TRBV12-3/TRBV12-4
j_call: TRBJ2-7
clone_size: few
d_call: -
cdr3_nt: TGTGCCAGCAGTTACCCGCGACAGCGGAATGACGAGCAGTACTTC
cdr3_aa: CASSYPRQRNDEQYF

v_call: TRBV6-2/TRBV6-3
j_call: TRBJ2-1
clone_size: -
d_call: TRBD2
cdr3_nt: TGTGCCAGCAGTCGCCAGCGGGAGACCTACAATGAGCAGTTCTTT
cdr3_aa: CASSRQRETYNEQFF

v_call: TRBV7-9
j_call: TRBJ1-2
clone_size: -
d_call: -
cdr3_nt: TGTGCCAGCAGCTTAGCGCGCGGGGTGGCTAACTATGGCTACACCTTC
cdr3_aa: CASSLARGVANYGYTF

v_call: TRBV13
j_call: TRBJ2-7
clone_size: -
d_call: -
cdr3_nt: TGTGCCAGCAGCTTAGGCCCCGAGGGACTTCCTTCCTACGAGCAGTACTTC
cdr3_aa: CASSLGPEGLPSYEQYF

v_call: TRBV2
j_call: TRBJ2-4
clone_size: -
d_call: -
cdr3_nt: TGTGCCAGCAGTGCGGGGAGCTTCAAAAACATTCAGTACTTC
cdr3_aa: CASSAGSFKNIQYF

v_call: TRBV25-1
j_call: TRBJ2-2
clone_size: many
d_call: TRBD2
cdr3_nt: TGTGCCAGCAGTGAACAAAGCGGGGGGGCTCCCGGGGAGCTGTTTTTT
cdr3_aa: CASSEQSGGAPGELFF

v_call: TRBV7-9
j_call: TRBJ1-4
clone_size: -
d_call: TRBD1
cdr3_nt: TGTGCCAGCAGCTTAGACGGGACAGGGAGAAAACTGTTTTTT
cdr3_aa: CASSLDGTGRKLFF

v_call: TRBV4-2
j_call: TRBJ2-3
clone_size: -
d_call: TRBD2
cdr3_nt: TGTGCCAGCAGCCCTGGACTAGCGGGGGCCGAAGATACGCAGTATTTT
cdr3_aa: CASSPGLAGAEDTQYF

v_call: TRBV12-3/TRBV12-4
j_call: TRBJ2-7
clone_size: -
d_call: -
cdr3_nt: TGTGCCAGCAGGGGGCCGATCCTAGCCGTCCACGAGCAGTACTTC
cdr3_aa: CASRGPILAVHEQYF

v_call: TRBV10-1
j_call: TRBJ2-3
clone_size: -
d_call: TRBD2
cdr3_nt: TGCGCCAGCAGTGCTGGGACTAGCGACACAGATACGCAGTATTTT
cdr3_aa: CASSAGTSDTDTQYF